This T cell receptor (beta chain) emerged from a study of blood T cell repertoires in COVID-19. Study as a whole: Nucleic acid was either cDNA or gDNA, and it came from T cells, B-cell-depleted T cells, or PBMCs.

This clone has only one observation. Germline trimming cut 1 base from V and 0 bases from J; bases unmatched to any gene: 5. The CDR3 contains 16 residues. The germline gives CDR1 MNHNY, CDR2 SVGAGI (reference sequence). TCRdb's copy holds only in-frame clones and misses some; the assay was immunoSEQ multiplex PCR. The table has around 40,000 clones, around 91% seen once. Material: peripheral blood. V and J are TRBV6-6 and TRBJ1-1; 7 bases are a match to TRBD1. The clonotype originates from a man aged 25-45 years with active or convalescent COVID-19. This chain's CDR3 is CASSYLPTGMNTEAFF. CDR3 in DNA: TGTGCCAGCAGTTACTTACCGACAGGGATGAACACTGAAGCTTTCTTT.